These 2 T cell receptor beta chains came from one sample sequenced in a study of monozygotic twins with cystic fibrosis. TCRdb's copy holds only in-frame clones and misses some; the assay was immunoSEQ multiplex PCR. Of 34,000 or so clones listed, 92% are singletons. Sequencing was performed on blood. These receptors were collected from a girl aged 2 to 9 with cystic fibrosis.

This chain uses TRBV29-1 with TRBJ2-3; TRBD2 matches 9 bases. The germline V gene encodes CDR1 SQVTM and CDR2 ANQGSEA. The CDR3 length is 15 residues. V lost 4 bases to trimming and J lost 1 base; unmatched junction nucleotides: 6. The CDR3 reads CSVGQASGGTDTQYF. The CDR3 DNA follows: TGCAGCGTTGGGCAGGCTAGCGGGGGCACAGATACGCAGTATTTT.

This chain connects TRBV6-5 to TRBJ1-2; D not resolved. The CDR3 runs to 14 residues. V was clipped by 4 bases and J by 2 bases, with 11 bases between them. CDR1 and CDR2 (germline): MNHEY, SVGAGI. The CDR3, as DNA: TGTGCCAGCAGTTCAGTTAGAGAGAACTATGGCTACACCTTC. Its protein is CASSSVRENYGYTF.